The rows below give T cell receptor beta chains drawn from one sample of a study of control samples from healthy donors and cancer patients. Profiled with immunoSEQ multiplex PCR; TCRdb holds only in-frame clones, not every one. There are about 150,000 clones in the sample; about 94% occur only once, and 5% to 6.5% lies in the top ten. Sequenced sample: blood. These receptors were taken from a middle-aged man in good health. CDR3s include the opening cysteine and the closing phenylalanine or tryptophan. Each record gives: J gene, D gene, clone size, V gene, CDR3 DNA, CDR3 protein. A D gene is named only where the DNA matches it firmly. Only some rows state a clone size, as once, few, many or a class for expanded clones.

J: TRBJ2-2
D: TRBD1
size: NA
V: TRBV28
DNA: TGTGCCAGCAGTTTAGGGCCAGGGGGCCCCGGGGAGCTGTTTTTT
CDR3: CASSLGPGGPGELFF

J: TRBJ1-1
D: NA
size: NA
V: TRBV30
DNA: TGTGCCTGGAGTGTGGGGCGGGGATACACTGAAGCTTTCTTT
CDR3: CAWSVGRGYTEAFF

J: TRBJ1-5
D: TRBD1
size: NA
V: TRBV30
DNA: TGTGCCTGGAGTGTAAATACAGGGGGGAATCAGCCCCAGCATTTT
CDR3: CAWSVNTGGNQPQHF

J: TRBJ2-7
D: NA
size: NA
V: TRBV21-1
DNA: TGTGCCAGCAGCAAAGTTAGCGGGTCCCCCTGGGGCGAGCAGTACTTC
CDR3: CASSKVSGSPWGEQYF

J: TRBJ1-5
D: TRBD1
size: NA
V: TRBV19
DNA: TGTGCCAGTAGTATAGGGGGACAGGGTTACGTGGGCAATCAGCCCCAGCATTTT
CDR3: CASSIGGQGYVGNQPQHF

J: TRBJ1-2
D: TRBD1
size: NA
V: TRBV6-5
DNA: TGTGCCAGCAGAGACAGGGGGCAAGGCTACACCTTC
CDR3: CASRDRGQGYTF

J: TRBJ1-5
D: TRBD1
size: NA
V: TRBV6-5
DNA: TGTGCCAGCAGTTTGATACAGGGGAATCAGCCCCAGCATTTT
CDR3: CASSLIQGNQPQHF

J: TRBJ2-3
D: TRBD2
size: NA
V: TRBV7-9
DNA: TGTGCCAGCAGCATCCGGACTAGCGGGGGGGTTACAGATACGCAGTATTTT
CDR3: CASSIRTSGGVTDTQYF

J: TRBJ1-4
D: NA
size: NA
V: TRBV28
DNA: TGTGCCAGCAGTGGCGCCGGGACGGTGCCAACTAATGAAAAACTGTTTTTT
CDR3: CASSGAGTVPTNEKLFF

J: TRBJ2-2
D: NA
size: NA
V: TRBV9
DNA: TGTGCCAGCAGCGACCTGGGGGGAGCGAACACCGGGGAGCTGTTTTTT
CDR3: CASSDLGGANTGELFF

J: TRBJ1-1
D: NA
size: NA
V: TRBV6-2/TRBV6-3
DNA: TGTGCCAGCAGCGGGGGCAGGAGCCTTGAAGCTTTCTTT
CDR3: CASSGGRSLEAFF

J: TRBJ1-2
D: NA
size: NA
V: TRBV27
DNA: TGTGCCAGCAGTTTGGGGGGGAACTATGGCTACACCTTC
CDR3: CASSLGGNYGYTF

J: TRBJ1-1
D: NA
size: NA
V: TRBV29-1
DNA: TGCAGCGTTGTTTGGGACACTGAAGCTTTCTTT
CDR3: CSVVWDTEAFF

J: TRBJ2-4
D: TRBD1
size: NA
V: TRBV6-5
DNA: TGTGCCAGCATCGGAGACAGGGTCAAAAACATTCAGTACTTC
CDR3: CASIGDRVKNIQYF

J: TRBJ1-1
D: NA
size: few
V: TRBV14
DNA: TGTGCCAGCACCCCTTTTCCGGGGAACACTGAAGCTTTCTTT
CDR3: CASTPFPGNTEAFF

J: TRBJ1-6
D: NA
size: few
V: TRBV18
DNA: TGTGCCAGCTCGCCCCAGAGCTCCTATAATTCACCCCTCCACTTT
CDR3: CASSPQSSYNSPLHF

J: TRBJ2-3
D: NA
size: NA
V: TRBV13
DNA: TGTGCCAGCAGCGCGCTGTCTGGGGGGCGCACAGATACGCAGTATTTT
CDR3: CASSALSGGRTDTQYF